This is a list of T cell receptor beta chains from one sample in a study of PD-1 blockade in classical Hodgkin lymphoma. The protocol was immunoSEQ multiplex PCR, while the TCRdb copy is restricted to in-frame clones and leaves out a portion. Of approximately 61,000 clones in the sample, nearly 90% were seen once. Source: peripheral blood mononuclear cells (PBMCs), taken before the fourth cycle of nivolumab. The source is a human donor with classical Hodgkin lymphoma. Both conserved end residues are part of each CDR3. The D gene is left open where the match is weak. A clone size is listed for some rows: how often the clone was seen (once, few, many), or a class if it is expanded.

cdr3_aa	cdr3_nt	v_call	d_call	clone_size	j_call
CASSQDGLDFPHYYGYTF	TGCGCCAGCAGCCAAGATGGGTTGGACTTTCCCCACTACTATGGCTACACCTTC	TRBV4-1	.	.	TRBJ1-2
CASSPTGEVAGEQYF	TGCGCCAGCAGTCCAACAGGGGAAGTTGCGGGCGAGCAGTACTTC	TRBV5-1	TRBD1	.	TRBJ2-7
CASSLATGIYSPLHF	TGTGCCAGCAGCTTAGCGACAGGGATCTATTCACCCCTCCACTTT	TRBV7-9	TRBD1	once	TRBJ1-6
CASSFGATYEQYF	TGTGCCAGCAGTTTCGGGGCTACCTACGAGCAGTACTTC	TRBV28	.	.	TRBJ2-7
CASSSTGAADTQYF	TGCGCCAGCAGCTCTACAGGGGCCGCAGATACGCAGTATTTT	TRBV5-1	TRBD1	.	TRBJ2-3
CASSDRPGSYNEQFF	TGTGCCAGCAGTGATCGGCCCGGCTCCTACAATGAGCAGTTCTTC	TRBV6-1	.	.	TRBJ2-1
CASSLQGGGEKLFF	TGCGCCAGCAGCTTGCAGGGAGGGGGTGAAAAACTGTTTTTT	TRBV5-1	.	.	TRBJ1-4
CASSLTSMDYGYTF	TGTGCCAGCAGTTTAACCTCTATGGACTATGGCTACACCTTC	TRBV27	.	.	TRBJ1-2
CASRAPNSPLHF	TGTGCCAGCAGGGCCCCCAATTCACCCCTCCACTTT	TRBV28	.	.	TRBJ1-6
CASSLVAIGVGENEQFF	TGTGCCAGCAGCTTAGTGGCCATCGGGGTAGGGGAGAATGAGCAGTTCTTC	TRBV7-9	.	few	TRBJ2-1